This paragraph reports one TCR beta chain. Per the germline V gene, CDR1 is SGHVS and CDR2 is FNYEAQ. J lost 5 bases, V lost 5 bases, and 4 bases had no gene match. The CDR3 spans 15 residues. The table came from immunoSEQ multiplex PCR; TCRdb's copy has only in-frame clones and leaves some out. The table lists tens of thousands of clones, 80% of them singletons. This sample was included in a study of OX40 agonist ivuxolimab in advanced cancers. Overall study context: Administration of intravenous ivuxolimab to patients occurred every 2 weeks at 0.01 to 10 mg/kg. Prior checkpoint blockade (anti-PD-1, anti-PD-L1 or anti-CTLA-4) was permitted; under 50% had it.

On cycle 4 day 1 and cycle 7 day 1, as well as at baseline, blood was sampled. The rearrangement links TRBV7-6 to TRBJ2-5; 14 bases align to TRBD2. Sequenced here: CD4+ or CD8+ T cells sorted from blood, sampled in a trial of the OX40 agonist ivuxolimab. The sequence was obtained from an adult with an advanced solid tumor such as melanoma, head and neck, liver or kidney cancer. CDR3 bases: TGTGCCAGCAGCCAGGGACTAGCGGGAGTTGAGACCCAGTACTTC. This encodes CASSQGLAGVETQYF.